Described below is a single TCR beta chain sequence and its context. The antigen remains unidentified. The entry originates in a study of cytomegalovirus exposure and HLA in healthy donors. Study observations and caveats: Follow-up analysis later connected one missense variant in DCLRE1C with trimming of TCR beta V- and J-genes. Rare sequences made up most TCRs, while some public TCRs were found in many donors. With further analysis later on, most CMV-associated TCR beta chains appeared HLA-restricted.

PCR employed 60 Vbeta and 13 Jbeta primers. Repertoires were generated with immunoSEQ multiplex PCR, while TCRdb's copy carries only in-frame clones and drops some. The sample contains some 110,000 clones, 80% to 85% of which appear only once. The V gene end was trimmed by 0 bases and the J gene end by 3 bases; junction bases not matched to a gene: 0. This CDR3 is built from 14 residues. CDR1 and CDR2 (germline): MNHEY, SVGAGI. Sequencing was carried out using PBMCs. This TCR was sampled from a man aged 25-40 years in good health and CMV-seropositive. The chain has TRBV6-5 and TRBJ2-3, with 7 positions matching TRBD1. CDR3 region: CASSYSTGTDTQYF. The CDR3 DNA follows: TGTGCCAGCAGTTACTCGACAGGGACAGATACGCAGTATTTT.